The clone carrying this T cell receptor (beta chain) was observed at least ten times. Its antigen remains unidentified. This sample is drawn from a study of molecular identifiers for immune sequencing clone quantification. Findings and caveats of the study: Effector cells had over 98% of their molecules in clones above 20 RNA copies, while naive cells had under 1%. Underestimated sizes of highly expanded clones could result from identical TCR molecules that share a barcode.

Preparation methods for the bulk TCR libraries were those previously described, with listed TCR primers. TCRdb reprocessed the PCR reads via MiXCR and lists one record per CDR3 protein. The sample consists of some 580,000 distinct CDR3 sequences, 25% of them appearing once. The germline V gene has CDR1 SGDLS and CDR2 YYNGEE. Trimming removed 4 bases from V and 3 bases from J, with 19 bases in between. The CDR3 has 17 amino acids. Sorted cell numbers of roughly 20,000 to 1,000,000, with 10%, 30% or 50% RNA, served as input for naive CD8 libraries. The chain employs TRBV9 and TRBJ2-2, with D tentatively TRBD2 (6 bases). Specimen: naive CD8+ T cells from blood, with Jurkat cell RNA spiked in. Subset of the sample: FACS-sorted CD8+CD4-CCR7+CD45RA+ naive T cells. This TCR was recovered from a human donor in good health. Some libraries in this study had Jurkat cell RNA spiked in. Here the CDR3 reads CASSQGPERGYTGELFF. CDR3 coding DNA: TGTGCCAGCAGCCAAGGACCTGAACGGGGGTACACCGGGGAGCTGTTTTTT.